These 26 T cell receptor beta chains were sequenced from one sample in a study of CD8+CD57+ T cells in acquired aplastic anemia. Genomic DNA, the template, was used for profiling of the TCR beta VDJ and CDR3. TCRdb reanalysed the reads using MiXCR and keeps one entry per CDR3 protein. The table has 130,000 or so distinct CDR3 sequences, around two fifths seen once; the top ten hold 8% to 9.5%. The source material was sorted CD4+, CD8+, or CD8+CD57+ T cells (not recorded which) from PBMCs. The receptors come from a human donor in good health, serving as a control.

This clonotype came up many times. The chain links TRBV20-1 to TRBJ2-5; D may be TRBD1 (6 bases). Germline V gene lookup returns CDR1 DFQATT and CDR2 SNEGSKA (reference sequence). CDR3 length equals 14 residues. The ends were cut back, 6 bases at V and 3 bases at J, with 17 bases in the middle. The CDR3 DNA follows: TGCAGTGCAATTAGTCTGGGGGCCAAAGAGACCCAGTACTTC. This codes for CSAISLGAKETQYF.

CDR3 nucleotide sequence: TGTGCCAGCAGACAGGGGATTAACACTGATACGCAGTATTTT. It yields the protein CASRQGINTDTQYF. V usage is TRBV25-1 and J usage is TRBJ2-3; 7 bases match TRBD1. This CDR3 is built from 14 residues. J gave up 6 bases and V 6 bases, and 9 bases lay outside the gene matches. Germline loops: CDR1 MGHDK, CDR2 SYGVNS.

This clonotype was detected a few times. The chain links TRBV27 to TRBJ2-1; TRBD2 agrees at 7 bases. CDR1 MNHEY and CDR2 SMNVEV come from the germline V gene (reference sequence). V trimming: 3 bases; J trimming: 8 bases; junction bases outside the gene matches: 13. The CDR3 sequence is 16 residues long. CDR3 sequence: CASSLRRLADLHEQFF. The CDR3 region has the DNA TGTGCCAGCAGTTTGCGCAGACTAGCCGACCTCCATGAGCAGTTCTTC.

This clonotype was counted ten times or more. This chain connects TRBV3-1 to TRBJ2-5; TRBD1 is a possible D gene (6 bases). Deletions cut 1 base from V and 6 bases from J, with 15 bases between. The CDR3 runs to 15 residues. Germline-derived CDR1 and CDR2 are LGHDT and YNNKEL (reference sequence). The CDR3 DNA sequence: TGTGCCAGCAGCCAAGGACAAGGGACATCGAAGACCCAGTACTTC. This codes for CASSQGQGTSKTQYF.

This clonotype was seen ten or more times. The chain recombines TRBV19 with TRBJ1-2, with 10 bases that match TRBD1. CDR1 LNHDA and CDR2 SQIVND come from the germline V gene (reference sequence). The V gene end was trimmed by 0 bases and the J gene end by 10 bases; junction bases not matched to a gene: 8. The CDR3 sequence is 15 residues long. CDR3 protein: CASSIEGTGELAYTF. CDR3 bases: TGTGCCAGTAGTATAGAAGGGACAGGGGAATTAGCCTACACCTTC.

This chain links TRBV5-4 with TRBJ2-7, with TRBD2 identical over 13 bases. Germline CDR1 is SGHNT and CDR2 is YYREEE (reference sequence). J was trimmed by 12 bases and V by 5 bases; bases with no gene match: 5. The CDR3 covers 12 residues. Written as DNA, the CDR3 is TGTGCCAGCAGTGGGACTAGCGGGATTCCGTACTTC. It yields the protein CASSGTSGIPYF.

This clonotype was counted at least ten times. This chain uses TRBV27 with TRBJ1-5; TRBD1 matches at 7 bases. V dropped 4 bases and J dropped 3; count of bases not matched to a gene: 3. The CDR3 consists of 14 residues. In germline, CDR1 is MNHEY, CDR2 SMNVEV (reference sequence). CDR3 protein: CASSSGQFNQPQHF. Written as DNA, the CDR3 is TGTGCCAGCAGTTCGGGACAGTTCAATCAGCCCCAGCATTTT.

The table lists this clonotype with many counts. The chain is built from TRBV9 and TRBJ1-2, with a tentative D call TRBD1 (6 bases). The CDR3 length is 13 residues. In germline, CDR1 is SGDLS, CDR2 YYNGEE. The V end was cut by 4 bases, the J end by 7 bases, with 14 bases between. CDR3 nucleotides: TGTGCCAGCAGCCTCCCCGGGGGGCTTGGCTACACCTTC. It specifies CASSLPGGLGYTF.

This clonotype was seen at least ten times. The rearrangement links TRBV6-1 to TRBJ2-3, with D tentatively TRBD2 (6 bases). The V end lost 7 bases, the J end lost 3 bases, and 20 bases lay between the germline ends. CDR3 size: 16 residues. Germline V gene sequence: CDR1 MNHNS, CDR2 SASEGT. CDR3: CASTSNGGSGTDTQYF. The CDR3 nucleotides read TGTGCCAGCACCTCTAACGGGGGAAGTGGTACAGATACGCAGTATTTT.

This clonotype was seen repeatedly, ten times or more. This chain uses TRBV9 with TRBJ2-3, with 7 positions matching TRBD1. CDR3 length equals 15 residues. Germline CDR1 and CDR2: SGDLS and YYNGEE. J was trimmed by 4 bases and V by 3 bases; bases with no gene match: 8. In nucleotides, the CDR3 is TGTGCCAGCAGCGCCCTGGTAGGGGGCCCAGATACGCAGTATTTT. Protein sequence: CASSALVGGPDTQYF.

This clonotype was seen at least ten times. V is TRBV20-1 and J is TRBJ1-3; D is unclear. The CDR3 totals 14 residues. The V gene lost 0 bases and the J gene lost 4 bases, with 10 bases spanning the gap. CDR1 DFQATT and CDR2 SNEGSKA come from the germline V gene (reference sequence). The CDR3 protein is CSARDLGSGNTIYF. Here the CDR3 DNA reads TGCAGTGCTAGAGATCTGGGATCCGGAAACACCATATATTTT.

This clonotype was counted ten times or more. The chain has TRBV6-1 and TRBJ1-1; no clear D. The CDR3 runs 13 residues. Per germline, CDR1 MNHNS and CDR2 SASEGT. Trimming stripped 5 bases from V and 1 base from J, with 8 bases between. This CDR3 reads CASSTTSNTEAFF. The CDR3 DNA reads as TGTGCCAGCAGTACGACATCGAACACTGAAGCTTTCTTT.

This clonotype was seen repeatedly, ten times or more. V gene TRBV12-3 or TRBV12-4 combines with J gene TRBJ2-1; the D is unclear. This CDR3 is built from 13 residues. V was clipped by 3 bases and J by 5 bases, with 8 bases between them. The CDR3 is CASSFSRNNEQFF. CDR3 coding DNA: TGTGCCAGCAGTTTTTCTAGGAACAATGAGCAGTTCTTC.

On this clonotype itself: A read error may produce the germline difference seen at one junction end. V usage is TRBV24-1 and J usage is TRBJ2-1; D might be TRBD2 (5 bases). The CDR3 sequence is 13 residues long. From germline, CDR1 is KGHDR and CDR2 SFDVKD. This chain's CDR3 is CATSATYYNERCF. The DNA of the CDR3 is TGTGCCACCAGTGCGACTTACTACAATGAGCGGTGCTTC.

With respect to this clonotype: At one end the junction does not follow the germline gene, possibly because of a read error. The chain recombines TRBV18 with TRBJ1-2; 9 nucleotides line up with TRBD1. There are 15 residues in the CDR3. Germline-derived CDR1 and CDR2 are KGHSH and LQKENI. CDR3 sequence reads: CARSAGQGIGYGYTF. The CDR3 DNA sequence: TGTGCCCGCTCAGCAGGACAGGGGATAGGTTATGGCTACACCTTC.

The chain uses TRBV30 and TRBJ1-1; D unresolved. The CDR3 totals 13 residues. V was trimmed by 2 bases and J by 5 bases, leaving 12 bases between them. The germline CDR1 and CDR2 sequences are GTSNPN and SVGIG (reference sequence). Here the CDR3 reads CAWSLNRETEAFF. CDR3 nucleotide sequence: TGTGCCTGGAGTCTAAATAGGGAAACTGAAGCTTTCTTT.

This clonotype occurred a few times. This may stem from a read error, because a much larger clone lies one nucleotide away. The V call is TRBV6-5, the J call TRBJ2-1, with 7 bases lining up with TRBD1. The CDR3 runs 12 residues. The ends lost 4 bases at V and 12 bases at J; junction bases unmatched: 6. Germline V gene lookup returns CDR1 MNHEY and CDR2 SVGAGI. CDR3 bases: TGTGCCAGCAGTTCGACAGGGTATGGGCAGTTCTTC. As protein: CASSSTGYGQFF.

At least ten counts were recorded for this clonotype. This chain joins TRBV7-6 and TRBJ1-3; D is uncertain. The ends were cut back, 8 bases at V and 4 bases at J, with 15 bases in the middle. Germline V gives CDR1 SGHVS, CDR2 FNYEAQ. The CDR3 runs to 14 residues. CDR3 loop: CASFPLGSGNTIYF. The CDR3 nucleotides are TGTGCCAGCTTCCCCTTGGGGTCCGGAAACACCATATATTTT.

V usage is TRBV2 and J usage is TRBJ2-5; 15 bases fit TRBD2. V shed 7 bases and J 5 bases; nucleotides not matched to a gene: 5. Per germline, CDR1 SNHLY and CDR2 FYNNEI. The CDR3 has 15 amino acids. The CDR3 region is CASKRTSGRGETQYF. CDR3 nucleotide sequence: TGTGCCAGCAAAAGGACTAGCGGGAGGGGGGAGACCCAGTACTTC.

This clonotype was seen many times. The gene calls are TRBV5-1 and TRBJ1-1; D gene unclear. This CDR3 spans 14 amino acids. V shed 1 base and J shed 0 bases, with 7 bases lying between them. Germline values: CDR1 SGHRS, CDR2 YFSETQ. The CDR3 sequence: CASSLRQVNTEAFF. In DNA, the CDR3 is TGCGCCAGCAGCTTGCGGCAGGTGAACACTGAAGCTTTCTTT.

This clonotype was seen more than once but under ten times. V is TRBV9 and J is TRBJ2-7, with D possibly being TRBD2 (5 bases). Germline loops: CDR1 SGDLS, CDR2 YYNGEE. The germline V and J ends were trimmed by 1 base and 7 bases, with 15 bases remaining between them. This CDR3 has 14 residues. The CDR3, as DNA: TGTGCCAGCAGCGTACCGGGGTCAGTGAGGGAGCAGTACTTC. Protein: CASSVPGSVREQYF.

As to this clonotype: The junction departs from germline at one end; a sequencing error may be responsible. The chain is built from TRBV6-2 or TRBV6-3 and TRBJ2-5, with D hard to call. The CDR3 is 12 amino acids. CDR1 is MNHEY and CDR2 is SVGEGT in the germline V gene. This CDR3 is CASSYSAETQCF. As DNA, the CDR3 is TGTGCCAGCAGTTACTCGGCGGAGACCCAGTGCTTC.

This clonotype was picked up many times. CDR3 residues: CASSVAPGGSTDTQYF. DNA of the CDR3: TGTGCCAGCAGCGTAGCTCCGGGGGGGAGCACAGATACGCAGTATTTT. The chain couples TRBV9 to TRBJ2-3, with TRBD2 identical over 8 bases. The CDR3 is made up of 16 amino acids. The junction had 3 bases not matched to a gene; V was cut back by 0 bases and J by 0 bases. From germline, CDR1 is SGDLS and CDR2 YYNGEE.

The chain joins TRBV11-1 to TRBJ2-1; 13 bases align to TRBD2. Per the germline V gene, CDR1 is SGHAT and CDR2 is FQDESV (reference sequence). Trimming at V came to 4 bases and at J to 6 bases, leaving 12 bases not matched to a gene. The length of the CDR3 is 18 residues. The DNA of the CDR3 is TGTGCCAGCAGCTCCCGCTCGACTAGCGGGGGGTTGTCCAATGAGCAGTTCTTC. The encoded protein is CASSSRSTSGGLSNEQFF.

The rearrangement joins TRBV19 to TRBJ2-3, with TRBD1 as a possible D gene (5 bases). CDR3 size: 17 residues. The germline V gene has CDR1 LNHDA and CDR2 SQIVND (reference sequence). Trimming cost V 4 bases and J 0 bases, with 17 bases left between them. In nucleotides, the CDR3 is TGTGCCAGTAGTACCTTCCAAGGGGCGGTTAGCACAGATACGCAGTATTTT. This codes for CASSTFQGAVSTDTQYF.

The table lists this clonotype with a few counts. CDR3 residues: CASSILSGAGSYNEQFF. CDR3 bases: TGTGCCAGCAGTATTCTTAGCGGGGCAGGCTCCTACAATGAGCAGTTCTTC. The genes are TRBV27 and TRBJ2-1, with 8 bases identical to TRBD2. V lost 5 bases to trimming and J lost 0 bases; unmatched junction nucleotides: 9. CDR3 size: 17 residues. CDR1 and CDR2 (germline): MNHEY, SMNVEV (reference sequence).